These 20 T cell receptor beta chains were all obtained from the same sample, sequenced in a study of blood T cell repertoires in COVID-19. Profiled with immunoSEQ multiplex PCR; TCRdb holds only in-frame clones, not every one. The table has about 47,000 clones, roughly 89% seen once. Input material: peripheral blood. These receptors were collected from an elderly man with active or convalescent COVID-19.

V usage is TRBV28 and J usage is TRBJ2-7; the match to TRBD1 covers 8 bases. The CDR3 contains 15 residues. J was trimmed by 5 bases and V by 2 bases; bases with no gene match: 8. From germline, CDR1 is MDHEN and CDR2 SYDVKM. In DNA form, the CDR3 reads TGTGCCAGCAGTTTACCCAGGACAGGGTTGGACGAGCAGTACTTC. Its protein product is CASSLPRTGLDEQYF.

This chain joins TRBV12-5 and TRBJ1-1; the D is unclear. The CDR3 length is 11 residues. Germline V gene lookup returns CDR1 LGHNT and CDR2 FRNRAP. Trimming left V 4 bases short and J 6 bases short, with 6 bases between. The CDR3 spells CASGSPAEAFF. The DNA of the CDR3 is TGTGCTAGTGGTTCCCCGGCTGAAGCTTTCTTT. The full variable domain, its missing parts supplied by reference TRBV12-5 and TRBJ1-1, is DARVTQTPRHKVTEMGQEVTMRCQPILGHNTVFWYRQTMMQGLELLAYFRNRAPLDDSGMPKDRFSAEMPDATLATLKIQPSEPRDSAVYFCASGSPAEAFFGQGTRLTVV.

The chain couples TRBV7-9 to TRBJ1-2; no definite D call. V lost 8 bases and J 4 bases, leaving 8 bases between the germline ends. The germline CDR1 and CDR2 sequences are SEHNR and FQNEAQ (reference sequence). This CDR3 has 11 amino acids. CDR3 nucleotide sequence: TGTGCCAGCGGAGGTTTCTATGGCTACACCTTC. As protein: CASGGFYGYTF.

The chain has TRBV6-1 and TRBJ1-5; D is uncertain. Trimming left V 2 bases short and J 9 bases short, with 14 bases between. This CDR3 is built from 14 residues. The germline gives CDR1 MNHNS, CDR2 SASEGT. The CDR3: CASSERGPEGPQHF. CDR3 sequence (DNA): TGTGCCAGCAGTGAACGTGGCCCCGAGGGGCCCCAGCATTTT.

The chain combines TRBV5-1 with TRBJ2-7; D might be TRBD2 (5 bases). V lost 0 bases and J 7 bases, leaving 14 bases between the germline ends. The V gene's germline CDR1 is SGHRS and CDR2 YFSETQ. The CDR3 covers 14 residues. The CDR3 nucleotides read TGCGCCAGCAGCTTGGAAGGTAGCGTAGTAGAGCAGTACTTC. It encodes CASSLEGSVVEQYF.

In this sample, this clone turned up a few times. The sample has other DNA sequences that encode this CDR3 too. The rearrangement links TRBV12-3 or TRBV12-4 to TRBJ1-4; the match to TRBD1 covers 8 bases. The ends lost 5 bases at V and 5 bases at J; junction bases unmatched: 1. This CDR3 spans 13 amino acids. The CDR3 DNA is TGTGCCAGCAGTAGGACAGGGAATGAAAAACTGTTTTTT. Protein product: CASSRTGNEKLFF.

This sequence joins TRBV5-1 and TRBJ2-3; D perhaps matches TRBD1 (6 bases). Trimming shortened V by 4 bases and J by 4 bases, and 13 bases separated the two germline ends. Germline values: CDR1 SGHRS, CDR2 YFSETQ. The CDR3 has 14 amino acids. The CDR3 DNA follows: TGCGCCAGCAGCCTGGCAGGGGTCGCAGATACGCAGTATTTT. Encoded protein: CASSLAGVADTQYF.

This clone was found once. The chain carries TRBV7-2 and TRBJ2-7; possible D gene TRBD2, 5 bases. Germline lookup yields CDR1 SGHTA and CDR2 FQGNSA. This CDR3 spans 15 amino acids. The V end was cut by 1 base, the J end by 6 bases, with 16 bases between. The CDR3 DNA is TGTGCCAGCAGCTTAGAGGCGGGTGCCCGTTCCGAGCAGTACTTC. Residues: CASSLEAGARSEQYF.

CDR3 sequence: CASSFLSGRAEDTQYF. The DNA for the CDR3 is TGTGCCAGCAGCTTCCTTAGCGGGAGGGCTGAGGATACGCAGTATTTT. The chain joins TRBV7-2 to TRBJ2-3; TRBD2 matches 11 bases. J gave up 6 bases and V 3 bases, and 8 bases lay outside the gene matches. Germline-derived CDR1 and CDR2 are SGHTA and FQGNSA. The CDR3 spans 16 residues.

The table lists this clone with a count of one. The gene calls are TRBV5-1 and TRBJ1-2, with unresolved D. CDR3 length: 14 amino acids. Per the germline V gene, CDR1 is SGHRS and CDR2 is YFSETQ. Trimming stripped 0 bases from V and 2 bases from J, with 8 bases between. This CDR3 reads CASSLEAANYGYTF. CDR3 nucleotides: TGCGCCAGCAGCTTGGAGGCGGCAAACTATGGCTACACCTTC. Based on the CDR3 plus reference TRBV5-1 and TRBJ1-2, the full variable domain is KAGVTQTPRYLIKTRGQQVTLSCSPISGHRSVSWYQQTPGQGLQFLFEYFSETQRNKGNFPGRFSGRQFSNSRSEMNVSTLELGDSALYLCASSLEAANYGYTFGSGTRLTVV.

J is TRBJ2-1 and V is TRBV9, with TRBD2 identical over 14 bases. The germline V gene encodes CDR1 SGDLS and CDR2 YYNGEE. The CDR3 has 17 residues. The trim removed 1 base at V and 2 bases at J, leaving 2 bases unmatched. CDR3 sequence: CASSVRLAGGPYNEQFF. Written as DNA, the CDR3 is TGTGCCAGCAGCGTACGACTAGCGGGGGGGCCCTACAATGAGCAGTTCTTC.

This clone was seen a single time. The chain recombines TRBV15 with TRBJ2-3; 10 positions agree with TRBD2. This CDR3 is built from 16 residues. CDR1 LNHNV and CDR2 YYDKDF come from the germline V gene (reference sequence). Germline trimming cut 1 base from V and 4 bases from J; bases unmatched to any gene: 5. CDR3 sequence (DNA): TGTGCCACCAGCAGAGGGGGGAGCGGGGGGGCAGATACGCAGTATTTT. Amino acid sequence: CATSRGGSGGADTQYF. The full variable domain, rest sourced from reference TRBV15 and TRBJ2-3, is DAMVIQNPRYQVTQFGKPVTLSCSQTLNHNVMYWYQQKSSQAPKLLFHYYDKDFNNEADTPDNFQSRRPNTSFCFLDIRSPGLGDTAMYLCATSRGGSGGADTQYFGPGTRLTVL.

CDR3 nucleotides: TGTGCCAGCAGCCCAGGGACTAGCGGGGGACGTGGGGATACGCAGTATTTT. Translating gives CASSPGTSGGRGDTQYF. V gene TRBV11-3 combines with J gene TRBJ2-3; 14 bases fit TRBD2. J lost 6 bases, V lost 5 bases, and 10 bases had no gene match. CDR3 length equals 17 residues. Germline CDR1 reads SGHNT; CDR2 reads YENEEA.

This rearrangement joins TRBV9 to TRBJ2-3; D is perhaps TRBD2 (5 bases). Germline assignment: CDR1 SGDLS and CDR2 YYNGEE. There are 18 residues in the CDR3. V was trimmed by 0 bases and J by 2 bases, leaving 19 bases between them. The CDR3 DNA is TGTGCCAGCAGCGTAGAAAGCACTACCCGGGAATTCACAGATACGCAGTATTTT. It codes for CASSVESTTREFTDTQYF.

DNA of the CDR3: TGTGCCAGCAGTCCCTTCGCGAGACAGGGGGCTAACACCATATATTTT. Its translation: CASSPFARQGANTIYF. V usage is TRBV28 and J usage is TRBJ1-3; 10 bases fit TRBD1. V shed 5 bases, J shed 7 bases, and the junction held 11 bases outside the gene matches. In germline, CDR1 is MDHEN, CDR2 SYDVKM. CDR3 length: 16 amino acids.

The CDR3 loop is CASSCYRESPLHF. CDR3 coding DNA: TGTGCCAGCAGCTGCTACAGGGAATCACCCCTCCACTTT. This chain links TRBV12-1 with TRBJ1-6; no check of the table's D call, TRBD1, against the DNA was made. TRBV12-1 is reported as a pseudogene. The CDR3 loop spans 13 amino acids.

This clone occurred once. V and J are TRBV19 and TRBJ2-7; D may be TRBD1 (6 bases). The germline V gene has CDR1 LNHDA and CDR2 SQIVND (reference sequence). The CDR3 contains 16 residues. V shed 3 bases and J shed 5 bases, with 20 bases lying between them. The CDR3 here is CASSISGDPEVDEQYF. In DNA, the CDR3 is TGTGCCAGTAGTATTTCAGGGGACCCGGAGGTCGACGAGCAGTACTTC.

This clone was seen a handful of times. The chain couples TRBV10-3 to TRBJ1-1; TRBD1 aligns across 8 bases. Trimming at V came to 5 bases and at J to 1 base, leaving 3 bases not matched to a gene. The CDR3 covers 14 residues. Germline-derived CDR1 and CDR2 are ENHRY and SYGVKD. The chain's CDR3 is CAISPGQENTEAFF. The CDR3 DNA reads TGTGCCATCAGTCCGGGACAGGAGAACACTGAAGCTTTCTTT.

This sequence joins TRBV29-1 and TRBJ1-6; TRBD1 aligns across 8 bases. With 2 bases clipped from V and 9 bases from J, the junction kept 6 bases outside the gene matches. Germline CDR1 reads SQVTM; CDR2 reads ANQGSEA. The length of the CDR3 is 14 residues. The CDR3 loop is CSVELDRVGSPLHF. As DNA, the CDR3 is TGCAGCGTTGAATTGGACAGGGTGGGTTCACCCCTCCACTTT.

This clone occurred a few times. The chain links TRBV27 to TRBJ2-7; D is unclear. This CDR3 comprises 13 residues. V was clipped by 3 bases and J by 6 bases, with 12 bases between them. Germline V gene data show CDR1 as MNHEY and CDR2 as SMNVEV (reference sequence). DNA of the CDR3: TGTGCCAGCAGTTTTATCCCACGGTCCGAGCAGTACTTC. Translation gives CASSFIPRSEQYF.